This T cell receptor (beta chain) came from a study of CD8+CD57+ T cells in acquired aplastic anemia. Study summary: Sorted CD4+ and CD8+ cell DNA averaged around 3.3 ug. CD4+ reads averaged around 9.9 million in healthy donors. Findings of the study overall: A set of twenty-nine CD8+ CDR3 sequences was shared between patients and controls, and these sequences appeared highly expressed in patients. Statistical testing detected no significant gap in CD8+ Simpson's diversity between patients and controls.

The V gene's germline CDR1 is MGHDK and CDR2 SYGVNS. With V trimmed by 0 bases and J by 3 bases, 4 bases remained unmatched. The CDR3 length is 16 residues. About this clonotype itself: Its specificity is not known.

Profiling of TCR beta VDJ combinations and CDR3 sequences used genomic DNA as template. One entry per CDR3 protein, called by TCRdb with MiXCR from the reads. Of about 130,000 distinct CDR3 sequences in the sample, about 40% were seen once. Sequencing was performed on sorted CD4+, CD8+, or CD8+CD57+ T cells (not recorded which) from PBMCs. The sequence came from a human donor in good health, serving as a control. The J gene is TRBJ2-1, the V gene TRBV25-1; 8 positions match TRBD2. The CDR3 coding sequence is TGTGCCAGCAGTGAATATAGTAGCGGGGACTACAATGAGCAGTTCTTC. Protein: CASSEYSSGDYNEQFF.